This T cell receptor (beta chain) is from a study of blood T cell repertoires in COVID-19. TCRdb's copy holds only in-frame clones and misses some; the assay was immunoSEQ multiplex PCR. Of a few hundred thousand clones listed, roughly 83% were seen once; the top ten hold about 8%. V was shortened by 5 bases and J by 6 bases, with 8 bases between the two germline ends. The length of the CDR3 is 12 residues. This clone was counted a few times. The J gene is TRBJ1-5, the V gene TRBV12-3 or TRBV12-4; tentative D call: TRBD1 (5 bases). Specimen: peripheral blood. The clonotype originates from a woman aged 45-60 years with acute or convalescent COVID-19. The CDR3 coding sequence is TGTGCCAGCAGTGCGGGGGTTCAGCCCCAGCATTTT. It specifies CASSAGVQPQHF.